This T cell receptor (beta chain) was found in a study of T cell repertoires in cytomegalovirus infection. Study overall: Public TCR beta signature analysis indicated the presence of both CMV infection and matching HLA type.

Only a few counts were recorded for this clonotype. What it recognizes is unknown. The CDR3 covers 16 residues. The germline V gene has CDR1 SGHTA and CDR2 FQGNSA. The J segment lost 6 bases and the V segment lost 4 bases, leaving 15 bases of the junction unmatched. TCRdb used MiXCR to reprocess the reads, holding one entry per CDR3 protein. The sample contains some 590,000 distinct CDR3 sequences, 40% of which appear only once. Points from the study as a whole: HLA-C-restricted TCR beta clonotypes specific for CMV led the ex vivo response. The cumulative frequency of public TCR beta families identified carriers of CMV plus the relevant HLA.

The source is a human donor in good health (CMV status not recorded). Some clones in this sample may be carry-over from other donors' samples. The chain has TRBV7-2 and TRBJ2-7; 7 bases match TRBD2. The sample was cultured PBMCs, taken from culture after CMV antigen stimulation. The CDR3 nucleotides read TGTGCCAGCAGCTCAAGGGAGGGTTGGATCAGCGGCGAGCAGTACTTC. Translating gives CASSSREGWISGEQYF. Using reference TRBV7-2 and TRBJ2-7 for the parts outside the CDR3, the full variable domain is GAGVSQSPSNKVTEKGKDVELRCDPISGHTALYWYRQSLGQGLEFLIYFQGNSAPDKSGLPSDRFSAERTGGSVSTLTIQRTQQEDSAVYLCASSSREGWISGEQYFGPGTRLTVT.